This TCR beta chain was documented in a study of glioma-infiltrating T cells after dendritic cell vaccination. Study-level background: The vaccine used monocyte-derived dendritic cells pulsed overnight with autologous tumor lysate.

This clone was seen just once. The antigen is undetermined. Produced via immunoSEQ multiplex PCR; TCRdb's table is partial and in-frame only. The table has tens of thousands of clones, roughly 91% seen once; the top ten hold 2% to 2.5%. The sample's time point: after dendritic cell vaccination, including at tumor progression/relapse. General observations from the study: No direct clonality-survival link was found; a diverse polyclonal response may matter.

The sequenced sample was blood, obtained after dendritic cell vaccination. The clonotype comes from a human donor with glioblastoma.

The CDR3 DNA follows: TGTGCCAGCAGTTACTCGAGGGGGAGCACTGAAGCTTTCTTT. Protein: CASSYSRGSTEAFF. The V call is TRBV6-5, the J call TRBJ1-1, with D possibly being TRBD1 (6 bases). CDR1 is MNHEY, CDR2 SVGAGI, per germline. Trimming stripped 0 bases from V and 4 bases from J, with 9 bases between. The CDR3 sequence is 14 residues long.